This record looks at one T cell receptor (beta chain) sequence and its context. This sample is part of a study of blood T cell repertoires in COVID-19. As for the study in general: There were acute and convalescent COVID-19 samples, and they came from the United States, Italy and Spain. T cells, B-cell-depleted T cells, or PBMCs supplied cDNA or gDNA.

Here immunoSEQ multiplex PCR was the method, and the copy in TCRdb shows in-frame clones only, minus some. The repertoire holds 200,000 to 250,000 clones, with 75% to 90% as singletons. CDR1 DFQATT and CDR2 SNEGSKA come from the germline V gene (reference sequence). CDR3 length equals 11 residues. The ends lost 6 bases at V and 3 bases at J; junction bases unmatched: 1. For recovered donors of Cohort 3, there were two negative PCRs, clearance, or symptom resolution. This receptor was taken from a man aged 40-55 years who had recovered from COVID-19. The chain recombines TRBV20-1 with TRBJ2-7, with 8 bases fitting TRBD2. Sequenced material: PBMCs or T cells enriched from blood (not recorded which). The CDR3 loop is CSALAGYEQYF. CDR3 in DNA: TGCAGTGCCCTAGCGGGCTACGAGCAGTACTTC.